A selection of T cell receptor beta chains follows, all from one sample in a study of blood T cells in healthy people across ages. MiXCR, run by TCRdb on the 5' RACE reads, gives a single entry per CDR3 protein. There are some 710,000 distinct CDR3 sequences in the sample; roughly 46% occur only once, and 15% to 20% lies in the top ten. The material sequenced was blood. These receptors came from a man older than 75 in good health. Each CDR3 is given with its conserved first and last residue. Each record gives: CDR3 length, J gene, V gene, D gene, clone size, CDR3 protein, CDR3 DNA. The D gene is left open where the match is weak. Size values are once, few and many counts, or a class for expanded clones, and some rows have none.

length: 12
J: TRBJ2-5
V: TRBV11-2
D: -
size: -
CDR3: CASSGSQETQYF
DNA: TGTGCCAGCAGCGGATCTCAAGAGACCCAGTACTTC

length: 14
J: TRBJ2-3
V: TRBV6-5
D: -
size: -
CDR3: CASSSRVSTDTQYF
DNA: TGTGCCAGCAGTAGCAGGGTTAGCACAGATACGCAGTATTTT

length: 14
J: TRBJ1-6
V: TRBV12-3/TRBV12-4
D: -
size: -
CDR3: CASTLGGQNSPLHF
DNA: TGTGCCAGCACTTTAGGAGGGCAAAATTCACCCCTCCACTTT

length: 15
J: TRBJ2-3
V: TRBV2
D: TRBD2
size: -
CDR3: CASMGTSGPTDTQYF
DNA: TGTGCCAGCATGGGGACTAGCGGACCCACAGATACGCAGTATTTT

length: 12
J: TRBJ2-2
V: TRBV9
D: -
size: few
CDR3: CASSAVTGELFF
DNA: TGTGCCAGCAGCGCCGTCACCGGGGAGCTGTTTTTT

length: 17
J: TRBJ2-7
V: TRBV20-1
D: TRBD2
size: few
CDR3: CSAPAGTSGIPTAEQYF
DNA: TGCAGTGCCCCCGCTGGGACTAGCGGGATCCCTACCGCCGAGCAGTACTTC

length: 15
J: TRBJ1-4
V: TRBV28
D: -
size: -
CDR3: CASREQSATNEKLFF
DNA: TGTGCCAGCAGAGAACAGAGTGCAACTAATGAAAAACTGTTTTTT

length: 18
J: TRBJ2-2
V: TRBV2
D: TRBD2
size: -
CDR3: CASSGRTSGGFGTGELFF
DNA: TGTGCCAGCAGTGGCCGGACTAGCGGGGGATTCGGCACCGGGGAGCTGTTTTTT

length: 13
J: TRBJ2-2
V: TRBV28
D: -
size: few
CDR3: CASIGTYTGELFF
DNA: TGTGCCAGCATCGGGACGTACACCGGGGAGCTGTTTTTT

length: 15
J: TRBJ2-3
V: TRBV2
D: -
size: -
CDR3: CASSGNPGTTHTQYF
DNA: TGTGCCAGCAGTGGGAACCCGGGAACGACCCATACGCAGTATTTT

length: 15
J: TRBJ2-3
V: TRBV9
D: -
size: many
CDR3: CASSPYQGGPDTQYF
DNA: TGTGCCAGCAGCCCCTACCAGGGAGGCCCAGATACGCAGTATTTT

length: 15
J: TRBJ2-7
V: TRBV7-8
D: TRBD1
size: -
CDR3: CASSLRQGIHHEQYF
DNA: TGTGCCAGCAGCCTTAGACAGGGAATTCACCACGAGCAGTACTTC

length: 16
J: TRBJ2-1
V: TRBV28
D: -
size: -
CDR3: CASSLSGRAGPREQFF
DNA: TGTGCCAGCAGTCTCTCGGGACGAGCGGGTCCTCGGGAGCAGTTCTTC

length: 16
J: TRBJ1-4
V: TRBV20-1
D: -
size: -
CDR3: CSAKRTRWATNEKLFF
DNA: TGCAGTGCAAAGCGCACGAGGTGGGCGACTAATGAAAAACTGTTTTTT

length: 14
J: TRBJ1-1
V: TRBV4-2
D: -
size: many
CDR3: CASSQLGGNTEAFF
DNA: TGTGCCAGCAGCCAGCTCGGGGGGAACACTGAAGCTTTCTTT

length: 17
J: TRBJ2-5
V: TRBV7-2
D: TRBD1
size: -
CDR3: CASSLAYGTDYQETQYF
DNA: TGTGCCAGCAGCTTAGCGTACGGGACAGATTACCAAGAGACCCAGTACTTC

length: 11
J: TRBJ1-2
V: TRBV29-1
D: -
size: -
CDR3: CSVEDLRGYTF
DNA: TGCAGCGTTGAGGACCTCCGGGGCTACACCTTC

length: 14
J: TRBJ2-5
V: TRBV5-1
D: TRBD1
size: -
CDR3: CASSSRDRVHEQNF
DNA: TGCGCCAGCAGCTCGAGGGACAGGGTTCACGAGCAGAACTTC

length: 14
J: TRBJ2-7
V: TRBV25-1
D: TRBD1
size: few
CDR3: CASGKQGATYEQYF
DNA: TGTGCCAGCGGAAAACAGGGGGCTACGTACGAGCAGTACTTC

length: 13
J: TRBJ2-3
V: TRBV10-3
D: -
size: many
CDR3: CAITGGSTDTQYF
DNA: TGTGCCATCACCGGTGGTAGCACAGATACGCAGTATTTT

length: 15
J: TRBJ2-1
V: TRBV5-4
D: TRBD2
size: once
CDR3: CASTRLAGYWNEQFF
DNA: TGTGCCAGCACAAGACTAGCGGGCTATTGGAATGAGCAGTTCTTC

length: 12
J: TRBJ2-7
V: TRBV10-3
D: -
size: few
CDR3: CAIRTDSYEQYF
DNA: TGTGCCATCAGGACGGACAGTTACGAGCAGTACTTC

length: 15
J: TRBJ1-5
V: TRBV4-2
D: TRBD1
size: -
CDR3: CASSRAGGSNQPQHF
DNA: TGTGCCAGCAGCCGAGCAGGGGGGAGCAATCAGCCCCAGCATTTT

length: 14
J: TRBJ1-3
V: TRBV28
D: TRBD1
size: few
CDR3: CASSPGQRMNTIYF
DNA: TGTGCCAGCAGTCCGGGACAGAGAATGAACACCATATATTTT

length: 13
J: TRBJ2-7
V: TRBV25-1
D: -
size: -
CDR3: CASSEGGVHEQYF
DNA: TGTGCCAGCAGTGAGGGTGGGGTCCACGAGCAGTACTTC

length: 11
J: TRBJ2-7
V: TRBV12-3/TRBV12-4
D: -
size: -
CDR3: CASSSSQGQYF
DNA: TGTGCCAGCAGTTCCTCTCAGGGGCAGTACTTC

length: 14
J: TRBJ2-1
V: TRBV5-1
D: -
size: -
CDR3: CASGYGTRYNEQFF
DNA: TGCGCCAGCGGCTATGGGACGAGATACAATGAGCAGTTCTTC

length: 15
J: TRBJ2-1
V: TRBV7-2
D: -
size: -
CDR3: CASSPFALGVNEQFF
DNA: TGTGCCAGCAGCCCCTTCGCCTTGGGGGTAAATGAGCAGTTCTTC

length: 15
J: TRBJ2-7
V: TRBV4-1
D: TRBD2
size: -
CDR3: CASSQGAGGNYEQYF
DNA: TGCGCCAGCAGCCAAGGGGCGGGGGGGAACTACGAGCAGTACTTC

length: 13
J: TRBJ2-3
V: TRBV5-1
D: -
size: -
CDR3: CASTSPSTDTQYF
DNA: TGCGCCAGCACCAGCCCTAGCACAGATACGCAGTATTTT

length: 14
J: TRBJ2-7
V: TRBV30
D: TRBD2
size: -
CDR3: CACSLWTSGIEQYF
DNA: TGTGCCTGCAGCCTTTGGACTAGCGGGATTGAGCAGTACTTC

length: 16
J: TRBJ1-1
V: TRBV4-1
D: TRBD1
size: -
CDR3: CASSQQAGTGNTEAFF
DNA: TGCGCCAGCAGCCAACAAGCCGGGACAGGGAACACTGAAGCTTTCTTT

length: 13
J: TRBJ1-5
V: TRBV20-1
D: -
size: -
CDR3: CSAQGRSNQPQHF
DNA: TGCAGTGCCCAGGGACGAAGCAATCAGCCCCAGCATTTT

length: 12
J: TRBJ1-5
V: TRBV9
D: -
size: -
CDR3: CASGQLNQPQHF
DNA: TGTGCCAGCGGCCAGCTCAATCAGCCCCAGCATTTT

length: 12
J: TRBJ2-7
V: TRBV30
D: -
size: -
CDR3: CAWNAASYEQYF
DNA: TGTGCCTGGAATGCGGCCTCCTACGAGCAGTACTTC

length: 14
J: TRBJ2-3
V: TRBV27
D: -
size: -
CDR3: CASTDPRGSDTQYF
DNA: TGTGCCAGCACCGACCCCAGGGGTTCAGATACGCAGTATTTT

length: 16
J: TRBJ1-1
V: TRBV4-1
D: -
size: -
CDR3: CASSQTEGGRDTEAFF
DNA: TGCGCCAGCAGCCAAACTGAAGGTGGAAGGGACACTGAAGCTTTCTTT

length: 13
J: TRBJ1-2
V: TRBV4-3
D: -
size: -
CDR3: CASSQVVWHGYTF
DNA: TGCGCCAGCAGCCAAGTGGTTTGGCATGGCTACACCTTC

length: 15
J: TRBJ2-1
V: TRBV2
D: TRBD1
size: -
CDR3: CATPLVGQGDNEQFF
DNA: TGTGCCACCCCTCTCGTGGGACAGGGAGACAATGAGCAGTTCTTC

length: 16
J: TRBJ2-1
V: TRBV7-2
D: TRBD2
size: few
CDR3: CASSLVRASGYNEQFF
DNA: TGTGCCAGCAGCTTAGTGAGAGCTAGCGGGTACAATGAGCAGTTCTTC

length: 14
J: TRBJ1-1
V: TRBV25-1
D: -
size: many
CDR3: CASSPGRANTEAFF
DNA: TGTGCCAGCAGCCCCGGCAGGGCGAACACTGAAGCTTTCTTT

length: 14
J: TRBJ2-1
V: TRBV7-2
D: -
size: -
CDR3: CASTPPGVGNEQFF
DNA: TGTGCCAGCACCCCTCCGGGGGTAGGCAATGAGCAGTTCTTC

length: 15
J: TRBJ2-7
V: TRBV7-8
D: -
size: -
CDR3: CASSSGAESSYEQYF
DNA: TGTGCCAGCAGTTCGGGAGCCGAGAGCTCCTACGAGCAGTACTTC

length: 16
J: TRBJ2-1
V: TRBV2
D: -
size: few
CDR3: CASSEGGRSPYNEQFF
DNA: TGTGCCAGCAGTGAAGGAGGCAGATCACCCTACAATGAGCAGTTCTTC

length: 17
J: TRBJ2-3
V: TRBV6-5
D: -
size: -
CDR3: CASSYSIGPGSTDTQYF
DNA: TGTGCCAGCAGTTACTCGATAGGGCCAGGGAGCACAGATACGCAGTATTTT

length: 18
J: TRBJ2-7
V: TRBV10-2
D: -
size: few
CDR3: CASSESGYRGPGTYEQYF
DNA: TGCGCCAGCAGTGAGTCGGGGTACCGTGGGCCAGGGACCTACGAGCAGTACTTC

length: 13
J: TRBJ1-1
V: TRBV4-3
D: -
size: -
CDR3: CASSQERYTEAFF
DNA: TGCGCCAGCAGCCAAGAGAGGTACACTGAAGCTTTCTTT

length: 12
J: TRBJ1-1
V: TRBV12-3/TRBV12-4
D: -
size: once
CDR3: CASSFYRAEAFF
DNA: TGTGCCAGCAGTTTCTACAGGGCTGAAGCTTTCTTT

length: 16
J: TRBJ2-6
V: TRBV12-3/TRBV12-4
D: -
size: few
CDR3: CASSPAQAVRANVLTF
DNA: TGTGCCAGCAGTCCCGCCCAGGCGGTTAGGGCCAACGTCCTGACTTTC